This T cell receptor beta chain was profiled in a study of blood T cells in healthy people across ages. Study outcomes and limitations: TCR beta diversity per million T cells fell roughly linearly with age.

In this sample, this clonotype turned up once. Its cognate antigen is unknown. The donors, aged 6 to 90, were healthy Caucasians from Russia. Each sample provided at least 5 micrograms of extracted total RNA. The use of a sample-barcoded 5' primer and a J-beta primer mix characterized a second PCR of roughly 6 to 11 cycles. TCRdb reprocessed the 5' RACE reads with MiXCR, giving one entry per CDR3 protein. This table holds roughly 700,000 distinct CDR3 sequences, roughly 49% found once. This CDR3 contains 16 residues. Germline CDR1 SQVTM, CDR2 ANQGSEA. The V and J ends lost 8 bases and 13 bases, in that order; junction bases with no gene match: 23.

The sequenced material came from blood. The TCR comes from a woman aged 60-70 years in good health. The J gene is TRBJ2-1, the V gene TRBV29-1, with 10 bases that match TRBD2. In DNA form, the CDR3 reads TGCAGCACTAAAATCCCAACTAGCGGGACAGCAGAGACCCAGTTCTTC. Translation: CSTKIPTSGTAETQFF.